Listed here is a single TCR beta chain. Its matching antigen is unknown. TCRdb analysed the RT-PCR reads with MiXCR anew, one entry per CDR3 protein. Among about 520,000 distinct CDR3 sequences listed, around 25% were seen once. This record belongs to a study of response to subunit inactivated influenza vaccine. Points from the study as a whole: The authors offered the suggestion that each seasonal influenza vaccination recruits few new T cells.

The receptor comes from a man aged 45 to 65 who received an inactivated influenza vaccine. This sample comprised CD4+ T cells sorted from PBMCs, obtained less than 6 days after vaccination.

The CDR3 bases are TGTGCCAGCAGCCCAGGGTACGGACAGGGGGAGACTGAAGCTTTCTTT. It codes for CASSPGYGQGETEAFF. The V gene is TRBV12-3 or TRBV12-4, the J gene TRBJ1-1; 10 bases fit TRBD1. Trimming cost V 6 bases and J 5 bases; bases outside gene matches: 12. This CDR3 is built from 16 residues.